The rows below give T cell receptor beta chains drawn from one sample of a study of T-cell reconstitution after alpha-beta-depleted transplantation in children. One entry per CDR3 protein, called by TCRdb with MiXCR from the PCR reads. The data contain about 400,000 distinct CDR3 sequences, about 20% of them seen just once; the ten biggest clones take up less than 4.5%. Sample: PBMCs from the stem cell graft donor, taken from the stem cell graft. The receptors stem from a human donor who donated a stem cell graft to a child with acute myeloid leukemia. Each CDR3 is given with its conserved first and last residue. A D gene is named only where the DNA matches it firmly. Where a row states a size, it is once, few, many or the class of an expanded clone; other rows omit it.

D,size,J,length,V,DNA,CDR3
.,many,TRBJ2-3,14,TRBV20-1,TGCAGTGCTAGACCCCGGACAAACACAGATACGCAGTATTTT,CSARPRTNTDTQYF
.,many,TRBJ2-1,10,TRBV29-1,TGCAGCGTTCAGGCCGGTGAGCAGTTCTTC,CSVQAGEQFF
TRBD1,many,TRBJ2-7,15,TRBV29-1,TGCAGCGTTGAAGTAGGACAGGGGAAGAGGTACGAGCAGTACTTC,CSVEVGQGKRYEQYF
TRBD1,few,TRBJ2-1,15,TRBV20-1,TGCAGTGCTACAACTGGACAGGGGGCCAACAATGAGCAGTTCTTC,CSATTGQGANNEQFF
.,few,TRBJ2-7,13,TRBV20-1,TGCAGTGCTAGCATGCCAGGGCTCCACGAGCAGTACTTC,CSASMPGLHEQYF
TRBD1,many,TRBJ2-2,17,TRBV6-5,TGTGCCAGCAGTTTACCTCGGGACAGGGGGGCTACCGGGGAGCTGTTTTTT,CASSLPRDRGATGELFF
.,many,TRBJ2-3,16,TRBV20-1,TGCAGTGCTAGACGGGGGAGCGCCATGGGCGCAGATACGCAGTATTTT,CSARRGSAMGADTQYF
.,.,TRBJ2-7,17,TRBV12-3/TRBV12-4,TGTGCCAGCAGGGACCCTGGGATGAGCCAGAACGGCCACGAGCAGTACTTC,CASRDPGMSQNGHEQYF
.,many,TRBJ1-1,14,TRBV7-9,TGTGCCAGCAGTCCCGGACGGATGAACACTGAAGCTTTCTTT,CASSPGRMNTEAFF
.,few,TRBJ2-3,16,TRBV15,TGTGCCACCAGCACCGGACAGTCCACACACACAGATACGCAGTATTTT,CATSTGQSTHTDTQYF
.,.,TRBJ2-3,13,TRBV7-2,TGTGCCAGCAGCGGGGGACTCACAGATACGCAGTATTTT,CASSGGLTDTQYF
TRBD1,few,TRBJ2-7,15,TRBV9,TGTGCCAGCAGCTACACCACCGGGACAGACTACGAGCAGTACTTC,CASSYTTGTDYEQYF
.,few,TRBJ2-3,18,TRBV27,TGTGCCAGCAGTTTATCATCCCAGGGGATTAGGGGCACAGATACGCAGTATTTT,CASSLSSQGIRGTDTQYF
.,.,TRBJ2-7,14,TRBV13,TGTGCCAGCAGCGCTCAGGCGAGCTCCTACGAGCAGTACTTC,CASSAQASSYEQYF
TRBD2,many,TRBJ2-7,14,TRBV27,TGTGCCAGCAGTTTCGGGCTAGCGGGAGGCGAGCAGTACTTC,CASSFGLAGGEQYF
.,few,TRBJ2-3,14,TRBV2,TGTGCCAGCAGTGAAGCGGGGTTCACAGATACGCAGTATTTT,CASSEAGFTDTQYF
TRBD2,.,TRBJ2-7,16,TRBV4-1,TGCGCCAGCAGCCTTTTCCACCTAGCGGGGTACTACGAGCAGTACTTC,CASSLFHLAGYYEQYF
TRBD2,.,TRBJ2-3,14,TRBV20-1,TGCAGTGCTCGGACTAGCGGCCTCACAGATACGCAGTATTTT,CSARTSGLTDTQYF
.,.,TRBJ2-7,11,TRBV6-5,TGTGCCAGCAGTTACTCGAGGCAGGAGTACTTC,CASSYSRQEYF
.,few,TRBJ2-7,12,TRBV29-1,TGCAGCGTTGGGGAGTGGCGGCACGAGCAGTACTTC,CSVGEWRHEQYF
TRBD1,.,TRBJ1-3,17,TRBV20-1,TGCAGTGCTAGCCCCGGGACAGGGTACTTGGATGGAAACACCATATATTTT,CSASPGTGYLDGNTIYF
TRBD1,few,TRBJ2-1,20,TRBV5-1,TGCGCCAGCAGCCCTACCCGACAGGGGGCATGGCGTGGAGGGGACAATGAGCAGTTCTTC,CASSPTRQGAWRGGDNEQFF